This TCR beta chain was recovered during a study of T cell repertoires in cytomegalovirus infection. About the study: Recently identified HLA-C-restricted and well-studied HLA-B-restricted CMV epitopes were used.

TCRdb reprocessed the reads via MiXCR and lists one record per CDR3 protein. The repertoire holds about 770,000 distinct CDR3 sequences, with 25% to 30% as singletons. Trimming removed 2 bases from V and 7 bases from J, with 15 bases in between. The V gene's germline CDR1 is LNHDA and CDR2 SQIVND (reference sequence). CDR3 length: 15 amino acids. This clonotype was observed at least ten times. What it binds is not known. Sample: cultured CD8+ T cells from PBMCs, taken from culture after CMV antigen stimulation. The chain employs TRBV19 and TRBJ1-5, with D perhaps matching TRBD1 (5 bases). The sequence came from a human donor in good health (CMV status not recorded). Some clones in this sample may be carry-over from other donors' samples. DNA of the CDR3: TGTGCCAGTAGTATACTGACCCAGGGTGTACAGCCCCAGCATTTT. Amino acids: CASSILTQGVQPQHF. Full variable domain (missing parts from reference TRBV19 and TRBJ1-5): DGGITQSPKYLFRKEGQNVTLSCEQNLNHDAMYWYRQDPGQGLRLIYYSQIVNDFQKGDIAEGYSVSREKKESFPLTVTSAQKNPTAFYLCASSILTQGVQPQHFGDGTRLSIL.